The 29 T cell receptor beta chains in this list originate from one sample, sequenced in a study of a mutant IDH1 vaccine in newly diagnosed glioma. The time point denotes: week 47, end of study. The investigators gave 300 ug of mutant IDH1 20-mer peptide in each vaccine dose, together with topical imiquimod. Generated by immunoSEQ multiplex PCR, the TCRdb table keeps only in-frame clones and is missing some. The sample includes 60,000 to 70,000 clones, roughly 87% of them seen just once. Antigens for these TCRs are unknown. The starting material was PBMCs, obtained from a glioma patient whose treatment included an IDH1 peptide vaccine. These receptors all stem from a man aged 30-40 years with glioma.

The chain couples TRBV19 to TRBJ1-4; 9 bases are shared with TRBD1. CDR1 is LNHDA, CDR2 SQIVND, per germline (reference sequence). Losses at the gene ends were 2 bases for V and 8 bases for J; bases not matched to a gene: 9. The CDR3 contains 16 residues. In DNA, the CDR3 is TGTGCCAGTAGTATAATGCGGGACAGGGATCGAGAAAAACTGTTTTTT. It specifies CASSIMRDRDREKLFF.

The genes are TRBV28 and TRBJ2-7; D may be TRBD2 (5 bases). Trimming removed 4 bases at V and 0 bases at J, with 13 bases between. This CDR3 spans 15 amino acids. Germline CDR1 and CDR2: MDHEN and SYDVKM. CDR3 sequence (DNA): TGTGCCAGCAGTTCTGGCGGGTGGGGCTCCTACGAGCAGTACTTC. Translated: CASSSGGWGSYEQYF.

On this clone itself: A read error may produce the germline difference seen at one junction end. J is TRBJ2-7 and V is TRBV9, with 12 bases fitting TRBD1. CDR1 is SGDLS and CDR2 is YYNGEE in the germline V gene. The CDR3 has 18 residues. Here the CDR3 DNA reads TGTGCCAGCAGCGCCCGGAAGGTAGGGTGGGACAGGGGGCGGCAAGGGGACTTC. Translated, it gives CASSARKVGWDRGRQGDF.

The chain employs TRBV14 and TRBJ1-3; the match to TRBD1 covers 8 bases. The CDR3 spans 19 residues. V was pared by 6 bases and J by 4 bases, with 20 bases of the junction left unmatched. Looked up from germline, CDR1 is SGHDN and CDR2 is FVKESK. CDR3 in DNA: TGTGCCAGCAGTACCTGGGACAGGTTTTCAGCTACCTCGGGAAACACCATATATTTT. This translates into CASSTWDRFSATSGNTIYF.

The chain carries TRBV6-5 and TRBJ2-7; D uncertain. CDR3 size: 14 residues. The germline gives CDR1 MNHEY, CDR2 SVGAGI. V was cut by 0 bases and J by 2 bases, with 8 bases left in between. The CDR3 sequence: CASSYSDLPYEQYF. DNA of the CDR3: TGTGCCAGCAGTTACTCGGATCTGCCCTACGAGCAGTACTTC.

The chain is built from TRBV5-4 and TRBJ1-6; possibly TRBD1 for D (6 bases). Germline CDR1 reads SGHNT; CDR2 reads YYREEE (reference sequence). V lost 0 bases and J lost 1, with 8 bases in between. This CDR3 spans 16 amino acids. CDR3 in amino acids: CASSLARGSYNSPLHF. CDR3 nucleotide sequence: TGTGCCAGCAGCTTGGCCAGGGGATCCTATAATTCACCCCTCCACTTT.

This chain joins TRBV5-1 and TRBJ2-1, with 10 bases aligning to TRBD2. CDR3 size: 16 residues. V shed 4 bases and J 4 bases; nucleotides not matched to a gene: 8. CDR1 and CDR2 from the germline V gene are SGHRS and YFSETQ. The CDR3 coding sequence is TGCGCCAGCAGCCGGGATAGCGGGGGGCCATACAATGAGCAGTTCTTC. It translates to CASSRDSGGPYNEQFF.

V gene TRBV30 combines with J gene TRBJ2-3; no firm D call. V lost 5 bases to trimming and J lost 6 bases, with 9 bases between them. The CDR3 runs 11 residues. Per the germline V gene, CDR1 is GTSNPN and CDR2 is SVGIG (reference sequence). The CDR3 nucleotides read TGTGCCTGGGAGCATGGTGATACGCAGTATTTT. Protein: CAWEHGDTQYF.

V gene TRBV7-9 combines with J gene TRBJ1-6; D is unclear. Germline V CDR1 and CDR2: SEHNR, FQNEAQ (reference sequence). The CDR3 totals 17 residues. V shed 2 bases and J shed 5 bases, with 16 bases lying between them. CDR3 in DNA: TGTGCCAGCAGCTTACTCACGCGGTTTGTGGATAATTCACCCCTCCACTTT. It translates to CASSLLTRFVDNSPLHF.

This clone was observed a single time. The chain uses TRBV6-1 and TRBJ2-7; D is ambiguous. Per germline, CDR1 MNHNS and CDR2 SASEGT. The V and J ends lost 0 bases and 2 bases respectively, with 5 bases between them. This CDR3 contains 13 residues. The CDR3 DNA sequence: TGTGCCAGCAGTGAAGCCTCTCCCTACGAGCAGTACTTC. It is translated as CASSEASPYEQYF.

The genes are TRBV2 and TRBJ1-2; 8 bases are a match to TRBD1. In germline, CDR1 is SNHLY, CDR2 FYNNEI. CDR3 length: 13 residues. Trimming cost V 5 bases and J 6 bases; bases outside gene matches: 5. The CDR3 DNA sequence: TGTGCCAGCAGTTCTGACAGGGGCGATGGCTACACCTTC. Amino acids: CASSSDRGDGYTF. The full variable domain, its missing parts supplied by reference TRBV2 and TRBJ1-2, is EPEVTQTPSHQVTQMGQEVILRCVPISNHLYFYWYRQILGQKVEFLVSFYNNEISEKSEIFDDQFSVERPDGSNFTLKIRSTKLEDSAMYFCASSSDRGDGYTFGSGTRLTVV.

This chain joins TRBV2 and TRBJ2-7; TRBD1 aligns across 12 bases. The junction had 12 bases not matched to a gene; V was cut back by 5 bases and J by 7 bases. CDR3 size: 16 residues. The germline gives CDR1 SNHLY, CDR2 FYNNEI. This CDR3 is CASSQTTGTGGREQYF. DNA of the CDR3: TGTGCCAGCAGTCAGACTACAGGGACAGGGGGCCGGGAGCAGTACTTC.

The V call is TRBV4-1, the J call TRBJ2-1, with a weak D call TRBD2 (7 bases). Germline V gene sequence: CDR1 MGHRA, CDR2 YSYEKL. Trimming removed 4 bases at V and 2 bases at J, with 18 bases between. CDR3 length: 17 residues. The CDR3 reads CASSLSVVGGPYNEQFF. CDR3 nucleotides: TGCGCCAGCAGCCTCTCGGTCGTGGGGGGGCCCTACAATGAGCAGTTCTTC.

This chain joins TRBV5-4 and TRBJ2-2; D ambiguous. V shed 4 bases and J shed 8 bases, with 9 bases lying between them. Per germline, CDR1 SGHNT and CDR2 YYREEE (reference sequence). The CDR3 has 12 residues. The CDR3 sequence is CASSPASGELFF. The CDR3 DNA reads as TGTGCCAGCAGCCCGGCAAGTGGGGAGCTGTTTTTT.

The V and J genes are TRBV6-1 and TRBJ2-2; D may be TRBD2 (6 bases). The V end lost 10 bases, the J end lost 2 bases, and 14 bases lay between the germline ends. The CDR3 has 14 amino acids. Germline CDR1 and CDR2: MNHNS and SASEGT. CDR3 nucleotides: TGTGCCACCAGAGGGACTCCAAACACCGGGGAGCTGTTTTTT. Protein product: CATRGTPNTGELFF.

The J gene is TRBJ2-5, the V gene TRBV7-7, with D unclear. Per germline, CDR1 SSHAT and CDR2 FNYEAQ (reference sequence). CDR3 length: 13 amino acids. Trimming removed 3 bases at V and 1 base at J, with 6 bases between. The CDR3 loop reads CASSFNIQETQYF. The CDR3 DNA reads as TGTGCCAGCAGCTTCAACATCCAAGAGACCCAGTACTTC.

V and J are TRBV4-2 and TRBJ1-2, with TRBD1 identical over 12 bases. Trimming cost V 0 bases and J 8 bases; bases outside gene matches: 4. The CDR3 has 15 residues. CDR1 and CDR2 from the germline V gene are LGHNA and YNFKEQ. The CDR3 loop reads CASSQDRDRGQGYTF. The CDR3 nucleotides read TGTGCCAGCAGCCAAGATCGGGACAGGGGGCAGGGCTACACCTTC.

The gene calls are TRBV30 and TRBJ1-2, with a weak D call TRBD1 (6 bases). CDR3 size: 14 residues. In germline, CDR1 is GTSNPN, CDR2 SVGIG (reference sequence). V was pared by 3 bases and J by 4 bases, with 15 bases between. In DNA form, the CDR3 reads TGTGCCTGGAGGTCTTACGGGGGGCTCTATGGCTACACCTTC. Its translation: CAWRSYGGLYGYTF.

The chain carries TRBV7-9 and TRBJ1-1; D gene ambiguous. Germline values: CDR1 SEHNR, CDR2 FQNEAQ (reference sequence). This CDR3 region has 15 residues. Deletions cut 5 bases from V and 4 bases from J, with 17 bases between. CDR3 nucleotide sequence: TGTGCCAGCAGCCCCGCCGGAGCTTTTAGCACTGAAGCTTTCTTT. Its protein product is CASSPAGAFSTEAFF.

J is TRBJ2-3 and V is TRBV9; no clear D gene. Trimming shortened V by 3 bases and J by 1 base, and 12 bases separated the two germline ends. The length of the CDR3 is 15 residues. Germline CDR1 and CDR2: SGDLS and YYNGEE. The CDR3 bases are TGTGCCAGCAGCGGCTGGGGAAGAGGCACAGATACGCAGTATTTT. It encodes CASSGWGRGTDTQYF.

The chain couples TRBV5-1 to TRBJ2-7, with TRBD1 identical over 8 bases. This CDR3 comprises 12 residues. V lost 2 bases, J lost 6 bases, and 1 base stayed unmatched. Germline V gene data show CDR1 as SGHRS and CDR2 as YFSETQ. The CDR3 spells CASSFDRGEQYF. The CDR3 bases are TGCGCCAGCAGCTTCGACAGGGGCGAGCAGTACTTC.

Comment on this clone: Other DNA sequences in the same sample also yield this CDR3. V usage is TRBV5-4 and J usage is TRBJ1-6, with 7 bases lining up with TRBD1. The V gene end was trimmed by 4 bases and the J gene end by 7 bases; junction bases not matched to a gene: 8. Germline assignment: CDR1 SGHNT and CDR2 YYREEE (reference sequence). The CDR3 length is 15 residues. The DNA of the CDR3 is TGTGCCAGCAGCCGACCGGGACAGCAGAATTCACCCCTCCACTTT. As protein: CASSRPGQQNSPLHF.

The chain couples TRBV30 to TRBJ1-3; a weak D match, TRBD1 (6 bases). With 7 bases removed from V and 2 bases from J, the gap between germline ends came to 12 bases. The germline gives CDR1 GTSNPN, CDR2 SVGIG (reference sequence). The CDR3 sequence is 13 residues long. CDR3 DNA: TGTGCCTACACAGGGTGGGCTGGAAACACCATATATTTT. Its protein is CAYTGWAGNTIYF. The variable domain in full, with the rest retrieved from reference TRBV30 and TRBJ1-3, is SQTIHQWPATLVQPVGSPLSLECTVEGTSNPNLYWYRQAAGRGLQLLFYSVGIGQISSEVPQNLSASRPQDRQFILSSKKLLLSDSGFYLCAYTGWAGNTIYFGEGSWLTVV.

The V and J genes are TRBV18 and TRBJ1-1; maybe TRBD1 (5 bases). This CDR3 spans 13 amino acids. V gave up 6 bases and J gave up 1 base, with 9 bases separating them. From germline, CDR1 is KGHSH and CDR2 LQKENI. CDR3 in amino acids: CASSPGGNTEAFF. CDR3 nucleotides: TGTGCCAGCTCCCCGGGGGGGAACACTGAAGCTTTCTTT.

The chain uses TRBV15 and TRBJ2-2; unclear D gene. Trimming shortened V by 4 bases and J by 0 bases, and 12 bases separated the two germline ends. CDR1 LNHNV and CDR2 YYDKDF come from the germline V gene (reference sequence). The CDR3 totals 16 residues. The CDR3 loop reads CATSIVSSPNTGELFF. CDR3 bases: TGTGCCACCAGCATAGTCAGTAGCCCGAACACCGGGGAGCTGTTTTTT.

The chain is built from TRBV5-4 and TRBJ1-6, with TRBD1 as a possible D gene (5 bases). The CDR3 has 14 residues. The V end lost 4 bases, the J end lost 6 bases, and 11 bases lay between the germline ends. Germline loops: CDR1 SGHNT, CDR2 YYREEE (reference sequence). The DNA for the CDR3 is TGTGCCAGCAGCACGGGACTGACTAATTCACCCCTCCACTTT. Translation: CASSTGLTNSPLHF.

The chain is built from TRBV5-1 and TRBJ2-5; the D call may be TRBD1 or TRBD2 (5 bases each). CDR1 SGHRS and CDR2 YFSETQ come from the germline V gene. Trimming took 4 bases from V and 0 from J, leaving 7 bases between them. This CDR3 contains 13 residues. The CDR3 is CASSRGHQETQYF. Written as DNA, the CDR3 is TGCGCCAGCAGCCGGGGACACCAAGAGACCCAGTACTTC.

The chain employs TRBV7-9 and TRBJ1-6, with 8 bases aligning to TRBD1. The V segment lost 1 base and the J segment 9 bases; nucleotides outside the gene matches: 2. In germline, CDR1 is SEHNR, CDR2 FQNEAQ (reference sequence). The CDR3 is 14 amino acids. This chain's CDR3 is CASSLGQGSSPLHF. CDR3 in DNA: TGTGCCAGCAGCTTAGGACAGGGGAGTTCACCCCTCCACTTT.

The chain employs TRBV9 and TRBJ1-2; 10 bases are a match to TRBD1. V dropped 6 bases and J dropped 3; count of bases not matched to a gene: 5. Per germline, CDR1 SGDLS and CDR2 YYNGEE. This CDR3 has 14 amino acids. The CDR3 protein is CASTMTGGDYGYTF. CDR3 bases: TGTGCCAGCACCATGACAGGGGGCGACTATGGCTACACCTTC.